This T cell receptor (beta chain) was sequenced during a study of beta chain features in type 1 diabetes. General study points: Reduced insertions and increased deletions marked VDJ junctions in type 1 diabetes patients. Across all four CD4+ subsets, people with type 1 diabetes showed modestly shorter TCRB CDR3s. PCR may have favored shorter templates equally in patients and controls. Compared to healthy donors, patients appeared to have naive, central memory and Treg TCRB repertoires that were more alike.

What was sequenced were expressed TCRB transcripts, since all of the isolated RNA had been reverse transcribed. Produced via immunoSEQ multiplex PCR; TCRdb's table is partial and in-frame only. The table has roughly 160,000 clones, approximately 8% seen once. One heparinised blood draw, averaging about 100 mL, came from each donor. As to this clone: Its antigen is not known.

This CDR3 spans 14 amino acids. V was clipped by 4 bases and J by 1 base; unmatched bases: 3. CDR1 and CDR2 from the germline V gene are SNHLY and FYNNEI. The gene calls are TRBV2 and TRBJ2-7, with TRBD1 matching 8 bases. Sequenced sample: central memory CD4+ T cells from blood. The origin of this receptor is a woman aged 40 to 55 with type 1 diabetes. CDR3 protein: CASSGDRPSYEQYF. CDR3 in DNA: TGTGCCAGCAGTGGGGACAGGCCGTCCTACGAGCAGTACTTC.